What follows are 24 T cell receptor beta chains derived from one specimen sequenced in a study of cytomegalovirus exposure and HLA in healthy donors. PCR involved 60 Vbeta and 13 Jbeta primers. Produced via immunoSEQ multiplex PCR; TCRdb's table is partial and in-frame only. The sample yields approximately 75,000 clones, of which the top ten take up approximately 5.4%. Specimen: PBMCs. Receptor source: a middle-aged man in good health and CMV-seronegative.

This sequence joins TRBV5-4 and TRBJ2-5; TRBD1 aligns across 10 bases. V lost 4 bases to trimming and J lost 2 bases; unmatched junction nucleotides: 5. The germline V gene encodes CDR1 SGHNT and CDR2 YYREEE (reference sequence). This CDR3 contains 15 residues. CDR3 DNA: TGTGCCAGCAGCCGGACAGGGGGTTCGCAAGAGACCCAGTACTTC. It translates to CASSRTGGSQETQYF.

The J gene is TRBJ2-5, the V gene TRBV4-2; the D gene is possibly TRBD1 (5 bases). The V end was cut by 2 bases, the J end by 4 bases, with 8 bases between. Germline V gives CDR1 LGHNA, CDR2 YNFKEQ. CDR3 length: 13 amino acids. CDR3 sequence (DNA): TGTGCCAGCAGCCAATTTGGGGCAGAGACCCAGTACTTC. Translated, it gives CASSQFGAETQYF.

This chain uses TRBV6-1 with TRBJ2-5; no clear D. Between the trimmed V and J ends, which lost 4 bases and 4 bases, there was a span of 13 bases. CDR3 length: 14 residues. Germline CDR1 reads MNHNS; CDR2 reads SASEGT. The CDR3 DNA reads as TGTGCCAGCAGTGCCCACACTGCAGGAGAGACCCAGTACTTC. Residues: CASSAHTAGETQYF.

CDR3: CASSLALRGNQPQHF. The DNA of the CDR3 is TGTGCCAGCAGCTTAGCGCTCAGGGGCAATCAGCCCCAGCATTTT. The chain carries TRBV7-2 and TRBJ1-5; D possibly corresponds to TRBD1 (5 bases). Between the trimmed V and J ends, which lost 0 bases and 2 bases, there was a span of 8 bases. CDR1 and CDR2 (germline): SGHTA, FQGNSA. This CDR3 spans 15 amino acids.

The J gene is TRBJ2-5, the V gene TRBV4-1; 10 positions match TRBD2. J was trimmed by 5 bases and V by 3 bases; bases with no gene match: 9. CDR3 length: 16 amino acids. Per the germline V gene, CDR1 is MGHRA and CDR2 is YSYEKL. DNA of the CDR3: TGCGCCAGCAGCCAGAGGGCTAGCGGGAGAGGGGAGACCCAGTACTTC. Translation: CASSQRASGRGETQYF.

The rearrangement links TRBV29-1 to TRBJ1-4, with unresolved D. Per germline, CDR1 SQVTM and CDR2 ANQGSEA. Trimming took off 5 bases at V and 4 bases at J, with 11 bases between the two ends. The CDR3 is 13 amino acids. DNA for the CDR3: TGCAGCGTTTTGGACGGGAATAATGAAAAACTGTTTTTT. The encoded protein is CSVLDGNNEKLFF.

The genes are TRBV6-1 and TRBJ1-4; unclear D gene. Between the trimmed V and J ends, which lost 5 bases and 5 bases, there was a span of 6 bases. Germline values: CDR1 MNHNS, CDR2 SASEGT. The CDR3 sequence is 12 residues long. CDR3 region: CASSPSNEKLFF. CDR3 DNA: TGTGCCAGCAGTCCCTCGAATGAAAAACTGTTTTTT.

The CDR3 DNA follows: TGTGCCAGCAGTGGTGGGGAGGCCACCGGGGAGCTGTTTTTT. Amino acids: CASSGGEATGELFF. The chain recombines TRBV6-1 with TRBJ2-2; possibly TRBD2 for D (6 bases). Germline loops: CDR1 MNHNS, CDR2 SASEGT. The germline V and J ends were trimmed by 4 bases and 4 bases, with 10 bases remaining between them. CDR3 length equals 14 residues.

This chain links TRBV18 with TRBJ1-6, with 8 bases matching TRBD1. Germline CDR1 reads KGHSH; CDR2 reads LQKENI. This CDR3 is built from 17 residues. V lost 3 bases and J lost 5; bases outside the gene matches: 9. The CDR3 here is CASSPPYNRGNNSPLHF. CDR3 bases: TGTGCCAGCTCACCGCCCTATAACAGGGGGAATAATTCACCCCTCCACTTT.

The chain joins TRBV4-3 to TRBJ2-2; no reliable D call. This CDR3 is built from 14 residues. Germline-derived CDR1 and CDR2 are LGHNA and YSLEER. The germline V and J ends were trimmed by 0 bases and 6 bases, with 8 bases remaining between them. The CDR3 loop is CASSQEPRAGELFF. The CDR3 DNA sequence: TGCGCCAGCAGCCAAGAACCCCGGGCCGGGGAGCTGTTTTTT.

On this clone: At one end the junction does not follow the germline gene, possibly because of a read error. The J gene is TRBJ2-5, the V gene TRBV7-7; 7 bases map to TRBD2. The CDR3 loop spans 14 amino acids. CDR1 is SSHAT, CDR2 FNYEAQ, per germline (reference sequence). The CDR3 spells CASSYGREGETQYF. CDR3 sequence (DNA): TGTGCTAGCAGCTACGGCAGGGAGGGGGAGACCCAGTACTTC.

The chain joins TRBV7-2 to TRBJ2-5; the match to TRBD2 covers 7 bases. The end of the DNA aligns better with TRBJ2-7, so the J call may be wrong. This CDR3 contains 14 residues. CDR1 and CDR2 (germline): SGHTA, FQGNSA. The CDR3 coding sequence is TGTGCCAGCAGCCGGTGGGGGGGAGACTACGAGCAGTACTTC. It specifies CASSRWGGDYEQYF.

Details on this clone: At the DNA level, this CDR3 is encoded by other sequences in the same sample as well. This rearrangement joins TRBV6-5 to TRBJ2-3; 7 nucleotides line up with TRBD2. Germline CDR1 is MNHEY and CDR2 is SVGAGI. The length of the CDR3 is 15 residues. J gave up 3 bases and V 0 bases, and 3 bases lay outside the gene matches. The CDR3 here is CASSYSGGGTDTQYF. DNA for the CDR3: TGTGCCAGCAGTTACTCGGGGGGGGGTACAGATACGCAGTATTTT.

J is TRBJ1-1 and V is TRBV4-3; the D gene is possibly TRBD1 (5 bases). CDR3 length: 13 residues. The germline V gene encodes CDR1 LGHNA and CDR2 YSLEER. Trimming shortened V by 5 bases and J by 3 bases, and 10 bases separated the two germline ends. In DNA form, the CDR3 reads TGCGCCAGCAGCTCCATAGGGGACACTGAAGCTTTCTTT. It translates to CASSSIGDTEAFF.

This CDR3 reads CASSHRQGAQGYTF. The DNA for the CDR3 is TGCGCCAGCAGCCATCGTCAGGGGGCGCAGGGCTACACCTTC. The genes are TRBV4-1 and TRBJ1-2; TRBD1 aligns across 8 bases. The V segment lost 3 bases and the J segment 8 bases; nucleotides outside the gene matches: 8. This CDR3 region has 14 residues. The V gene's germline CDR1 is MGHRA and CDR2 YSYEKL.

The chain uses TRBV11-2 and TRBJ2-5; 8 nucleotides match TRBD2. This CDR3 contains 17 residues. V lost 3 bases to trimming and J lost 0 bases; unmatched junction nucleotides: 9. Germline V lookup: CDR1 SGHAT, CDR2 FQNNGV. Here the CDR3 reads CASSFRGRTLYQETQYF. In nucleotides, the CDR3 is TGTGCCAGCAGCTTTCGCGGGAGGACCTTGTACCAAGAGACCCAGTACTTC.

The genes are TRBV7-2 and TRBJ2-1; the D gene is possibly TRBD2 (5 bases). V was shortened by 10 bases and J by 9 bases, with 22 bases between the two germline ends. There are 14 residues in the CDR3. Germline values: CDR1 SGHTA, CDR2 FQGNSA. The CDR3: CATRGGTPSGEQFF. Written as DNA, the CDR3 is TGTGCCACGCGTGGAGGAACCCCTTCCGGTGAGCAGTTCTTC. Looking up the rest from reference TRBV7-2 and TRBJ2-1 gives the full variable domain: GAGVSQSPSNKVTEKGKDVELRCDPISGHTALYWYRQSLGQGLEFLIYFQGNSAPDKSGLPSDRFSAERTGGSVSTLTIQRTQQEDSAVYLCATRGGTPSGEQFFGPGTRLTVL.

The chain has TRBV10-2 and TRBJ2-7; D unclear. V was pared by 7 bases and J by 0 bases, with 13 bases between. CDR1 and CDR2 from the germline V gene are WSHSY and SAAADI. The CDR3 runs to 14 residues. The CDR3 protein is CASNRLESSYEQYF. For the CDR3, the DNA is TGCGCCAGCAATCGCCTGGAGAGCTCCTACGAGCAGTACTTC.

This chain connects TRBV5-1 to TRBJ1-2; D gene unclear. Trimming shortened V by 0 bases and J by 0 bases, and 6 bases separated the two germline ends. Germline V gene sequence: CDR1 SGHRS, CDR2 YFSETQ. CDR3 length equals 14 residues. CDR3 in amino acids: CASSLDPTNYGYTF. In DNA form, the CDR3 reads TGCGCCAGCAGCTTGGATCCAACTAACTATGGCTACACCTTC.

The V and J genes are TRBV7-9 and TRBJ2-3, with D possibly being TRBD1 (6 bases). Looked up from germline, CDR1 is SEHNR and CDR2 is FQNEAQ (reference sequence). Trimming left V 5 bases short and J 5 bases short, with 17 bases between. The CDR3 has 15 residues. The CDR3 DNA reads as TGTGCCAGCAGCAGGACCGTGGGGGCGGGAGATACGCAGTATTTT. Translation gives CASSRTVGAGDTQYF.

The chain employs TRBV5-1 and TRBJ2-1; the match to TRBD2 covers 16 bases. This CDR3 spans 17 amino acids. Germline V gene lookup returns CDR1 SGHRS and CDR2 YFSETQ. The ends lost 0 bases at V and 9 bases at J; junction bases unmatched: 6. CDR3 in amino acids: CASSLGGLAGGQGEQFF. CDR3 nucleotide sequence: TGCGCCAGCAGCTTGGGGGGACTAGCGGGAGGGCAGGGTGAGCAGTTCTTC.

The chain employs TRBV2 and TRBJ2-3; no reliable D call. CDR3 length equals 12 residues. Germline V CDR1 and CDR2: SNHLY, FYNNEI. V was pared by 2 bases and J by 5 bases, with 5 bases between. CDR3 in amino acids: CASSEFRDTQYF. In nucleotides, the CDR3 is TGTGCCAGCAGTGAATTTCGAGATACGCAGTATTTT.

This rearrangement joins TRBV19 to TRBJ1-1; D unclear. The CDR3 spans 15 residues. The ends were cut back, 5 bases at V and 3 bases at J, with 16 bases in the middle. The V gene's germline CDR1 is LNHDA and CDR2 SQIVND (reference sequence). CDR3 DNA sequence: TGTGCCAGTAGTTCATCCCAGATATCTGACACTGAAGCTTTCTTT. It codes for CASSSSQISDTEAFF.

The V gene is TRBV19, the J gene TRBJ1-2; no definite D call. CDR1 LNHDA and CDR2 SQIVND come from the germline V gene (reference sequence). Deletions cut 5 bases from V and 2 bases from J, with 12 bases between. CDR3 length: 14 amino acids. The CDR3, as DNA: TGTGCCAGTAGTCAACGAACACCAAACTATGGCTACACCTTC. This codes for CASSQRTPNYGYTF.